This T cell receptor (beta chain) was captured in a study of blood T cell repertoires in COVID-19. TCRdb's table, derived via immunoSEQ multiplex PCR, lists solely in-frame clones and lacks some. The table lists approximately 500,000 clones, 85% to 90% of them singletons. CDR1 SNHLY and CDR2 FYNNEI come from the germline V gene. The ends were cut back, 6 bases at V and 5 bases at J, with 19 bases in the middle. CDR3 size: 15 residues. The chain couples TRBV2 to TRBJ2-5, with a weak D call TRBD1 (6 bases). This sequence originates from a young man with COVID-19, enrolled during active disease. The specimen was peripheral blood. The CDR3 spells CASSFTSNRAETQYF. The CDR3 DNA reads TGTGCCAGCAGCTTCACATCAAACAGGGCGGAGACCCAGTACTTC.